Listed here are 29 T cell receptor beta chains from one sample, sequenced in a study of OX40 agonist ivuxolimab in advanced cancers. Clones were sequenced by immunoSEQ multiplex PCR, and TCRdb holds only the in-frame ones, with some missing. The sample carries about 61,000 clones, 85% to 90% recorded once. This specimen was CD4+ or CD8+ T cells sorted from blood, taken in a trial of the OX40 agonist ivuxolimab. The receptors were gathered from an adult with an advanced solid tumor such as melanoma, head and neck, liver or kidney cancer.

The chain carries TRBV29-1 and TRBJ2-1; D remains unclear. CDR3 size: 15 residues. Trimming removed 7 bases at V and 5 bases at J, with 21 bases between. CDR1 and CDR2 (germline): SQVTM, ANQGSEA. DNA of the CDR3: TGCAGCGCTCAATCTGTGGACCTGGACCACAATGAGCAGTTCTTC. It specifies CSAQSVDLDHNEQFF.

The rearrangement joins TRBV6-6 to TRBJ2-1; TRBD2 matches at 8 bases. Germline V CDR1 and CDR2: MNHNY, SVGAGI (reference sequence). This CDR3 has 14 residues. V gave up 2 bases and J gave up 5 bases; unmatched junction bases: 2. DNA for the CDR3: TGTGCCAGCAGTTACGTAGCGGGGAACAATGAGCAGTTCTTC. This translates into CASSYVAGNNEQFF.

This clone was seen a few times. This sequence joins TRBV11-3 and TRBJ2-1; D is unclear. The germline V and J ends were trimmed by 0 bases and 9 bases, with 6 bases remaining between them. CDR3 length: 12 amino acids. The germline V gene encodes CDR1 SGHNT and CDR2 YENEEA. For the CDR3, the DNA is TGTGCCAGCAGCTTAGACAGTACTGAGCAGTTCTTC. Residues: CASSLDSTEQFF.

This clone was counted between two and nine times. This rearrangement joins TRBV5-1 to TRBJ2-3, with D possibly TRBD2 on 5 matching bases. Germline lookup yields CDR1 SGHRS and CDR2 YFSETQ. The CDR3 loop spans 14 amino acids. The V end was cut by 0 bases, the J end by 4 bases, with 9 bases between. The CDR3: CASSLAGVADTQYF. CDR3 in DNA: TGCGCCAGCAGCTTGGCCGGGGTTGCAGATACGCAGTATTTT.

This chain joins TRBV5-5 and TRBJ1-1, with a tentative D call TRBD1 (5 bases). Germline CDR1 and CDR2: SGHKS and YYEKEE (reference sequence). This CDR3 contains 15 residues. Trimming took off 4 bases at V and 5 bases at J, with 18 bases between the two ends. The CDR3 DNA reads TGTGCCAGCAGCCCCATGCGGCAGGGTTATACTGAAGCTTTCTTT. It yields the protein CASSPMRQGYTEAFF.

CDR3 sequence (DNA): TGTGCCAGCAGCCCTTCAGGAGGGCCGGGCACCGGGGAGCTGTTTTTT. Its protein is CASSPSGGPGTGELFF. This rearrangement joins TRBV7-3 to TRBJ2-2; TRBD2 is a possible D gene (6 bases). The germline gives CDR1 SGHTA, CDR2 FQGTGA. Trimming took 5 bases from V and 4 from J, leaving 17 bases between them. The CDR3 runs to 16 residues.

This clone came up once. This chain links TRBV4-1 with TRBJ2-1; no clear D gene. CDR1 and CDR2 (germline): MGHRA, YSYEKL. This CDR3 spans 17 amino acids. The germline V and J ends were trimmed by 1 base and 0 bases, with 13 bases remaining between them. The CDR3 coding sequence is TGCGCCAGCAGCCAAGTAGATCTGGGGTTCTCCTACAATGAGCAGTTCTTC. Its translation: CASSQVDLGFSYNEQFF.

The V call is TRBV30, the J call TRBJ1-2, with D perhaps TRBD1 (5 bases). Germline V gene data show CDR1 as GTSNPN and CDR2 as SVGIG (reference sequence). The CDR3 spans 11 residues. V was clipped by 3 bases and J by 5 bases, with 7 bases between them. This chain's CDR3 is CAWSAGYGYTF. The DNA for the CDR3 is TGTGCCTGGAGCGCAGGGTATGGCTACACCTTC.

The chain has TRBV6-5 and TRBJ1-2, with 10 nucleotides matching TRBD1. The CDR3 consists of 12 residues. The germline V gene encodes CDR1 MNHEY and CDR2 SVGAGI. J was trimmed by 8 bases and V by 7 bases; bases with no gene match: 4. The CDR3 region is CASNGQGGGYTF. In DNA, the CDR3 is TGTGCCAGCAATGGACAGGGGGGCGGCTACACCTTC.

The chain employs TRBV7-3 and TRBJ2-3; possibly TRBD1 for D (5 bases). Germline-derived CDR1 and CDR2 are SGHTA and FQGTGA. V lost 3 bases to trimming and J lost 0 bases, with 10 bases between them. CDR3 length: 15 amino acids. CDR3 region: CASSFDGASTDTQYF. The DNA of the CDR3 is TGTGCCAGCAGCTTCGATGGGGCTAGCACAGATACGCAGTATTTT.

This chain uses TRBV6-5 with TRBJ1-3, with TRBD1 matching over 10 bases. Germline V gene data show CDR1 as MNHEY and CDR2 as SVGAGI. V gave up 6 bases and J gave up 4 bases; unmatched junction bases: 6. The CDR3 consists of 15 residues. The CDR3 reads CASSSTGGIGNTIYF. Here the CDR3 DNA reads TGTGCCAGCAGCTCGACAGGGGGCATAGGAAACACCATATATTTT.

This clone was seen just once. The chain has TRBV6-5 and TRBJ1-2; D unclear. The V gene lost 4 bases and the J gene lost 6 bases, with 12 bases spanning the gap. The CDR3 length is 13 residues. Germline-derived CDR1 and CDR2 are MNHEY and SVGAGI. The CDR3 reads CASSSHSWDGYTF. Written as DNA, the CDR3 is TGTGCCAGCAGTTCCCATTCGTGGGATGGCTACACCTTC.

This clone was seen a handful of times. The V call is TRBV23-1, the J call TRBJ1-2; D is undetermined. TRBV23-1 is noted as an ORF with a role that remains uncertain. V was pared by 3 bases and J by 5 bases, with 4 bases between. CDR3 length equals 11 residues. As DNA, the CDR3 is TGCGCCAGCAGTCATGAGTATGGCTACACCTTC. Translation: CASSHEYGYTF.

The genes are TRBV14 and TRBJ1-5; D unclear. Per the germline V gene, CDR1 is SGHDN and CDR2 is FVKESK. Trimming pared 1 base from V and 4 bases from J, leaving 5 bases between. This CDR3 comprises 13 residues. CDR3 sequence reads: CASSQVRNQPQHF. CDR3 coding DNA: TGTGCCAGCAGCCAAGTTAGAAATCAGCCCCAGCATTTT.

The CDR3 DNA follows: TGTGCCAGCAGTTTATCAGGACTAGCGGATACCTACGAGCAGTACTTC. Its translation: CASSLSGLADTYEQYF. The chain combines TRBV27 with TRBJ2-7; TRBD2 agrees at 10 bases. This CDR3 has 16 residues. In germline, CDR1 is MNHEY, CDR2 SMNVEV (reference sequence). V trimming: 0 bases; J trimming: 2 bases; junction bases outside the gene matches: 4.

The chain joins TRBV2 to TRBJ1-6; D is unclear. The CDR3 loop spans 13 amino acids. The V end was cut by 5 bases, the J end by 10 bases, with 12 bases between. Germline V CDR1 and CDR2: SNHLY, FYNNEI. The CDR3 coding sequence is TGTGCCAGCAGTAGGACTGAGAACTCACCCCTCCACTTT. Translated: CASSRTENSPLHF.

The chain has TRBV18 and TRBJ2-7; TRBD1 might be the D (5 bases). CDR1 and CDR2 from the germline V gene are KGHSH and LQKENI. Trimming took off 6 bases at V and 3 bases at J, with 18 bases between the two ends. This CDR3 has 15 residues. This chain's CDR3 is CASSFGQGAFYEQYF. The CDR3 nucleotides are TGTGCCAGCTCCTTCGGACAAGGGGCCTTCTACGAGCAGTACTTC.

The CDR3 protein is CASSGEDSNQPQHF. The CDR3 DNA reads TGTGCCAGCAGTGGTGAGGATAGCAATCAGCCCCAGCATTTT. The chain uses TRBV6-1 and TRBJ1-5; D call uncertain. This CDR3 region has 14 residues. The germline gives CDR1 MNHNS, CDR2 SASEGT. Trimming stripped 4 bases from V and 0 bases from J, with 7 bases between.

V is TRBV28 and J is TRBJ2-2; 11 bases are a match to TRBD2. CDR1 is MDHEN and CDR2 is SYDVKM in the germline V gene. The CDR3 spans 16 residues. Trimming removed 3 bases from V and 2 bases from J; junction bases left unmatched: 2. Written as DNA, the CDR3 is TGTGCCAGCAGTTTGGGGACTAGCGGAAACACCGGGGAGCTGTTTTTT. Translation gives CASSLGTSGNTGELFF.

The gene calls are TRBV7-2 and TRBJ2-3; the match to TRBD2 covers 11 bases. Germline V gene sequence: CDR1 SGHTA, CDR2 FQGNSA. The V gene end was trimmed by 5 bases and the J gene end by 0 bases; junction bases not matched to a gene: 7. The CDR3 is 17 amino acids. The CDR3 nucleotides read TGTGCCAGCAGCCGGATAGGGACTAGCGGTAGCACAGATACGCAGTATTTT. The encoded protein is CASSRIGTSGSTDTQYF.

DNA of the CDR3: TGTGCCAGCAGCCAAGATCTTCCGACCCACTATGGCTACACCTTC. This gives the protein CASSQDLPTHYGYTF. The chain links TRBV5-8 to TRBJ1-2, with D unclear. The CDR3 length is 15 residues. Looked up from germline, CDR1 is SGHTS and CDR2 is YDEGEE. Deletions cut 4 bases from V and 3 bases from J, with 16 bases between.

V gene TRBV10-2 combines with J gene TRBJ1-5; no definite D call. The CDR3 is 15 residues long. Per germline, CDR1 WSHSY and CDR2 SAAADI. Trimming stripped 5 bases from V and 0 bases from J, with 11 bases between. The CDR3 is CASSSDPYSNQPQHF. The CDR3, as DNA: TGCGCCAGCAGTTCAGACCCATATAGCAATCAGCCCCAGCATTTT.

The chain combines TRBV20-1 with TRBJ2-7; D not certain. V was shortened by 1 base and J by 7 bases, with 5 bases between the two germline ends. The CDR3 spans 10 residues. Germline CDR1 and CDR2: DFQATT and SNEGSKA (reference sequence). The CDR3 DNA sequence: TGCAGTGCTAGAGCCAGAGAGCAGTACTTC. Residues: CSARAREQYF.

This chain uses TRBV11-3 with TRBJ2-2; 7 bases are a match to TRBD2. V was pared by 1 base and J by 4 bases, with 0 bases of the junction left unmatched. Looked up from germline, CDR1 is SGHNT and CDR2 is YENEEA. The CDR3 is made up of 14 amino acids. For the CDR3, the DNA is TGTGCCAGCAGCTTAGGCGGGGGCACCGGGGAGCTGTTTTTT. Amino acid sequence: CASSLGGGTGELFF.

V usage is TRBV27 and J usage is TRBJ1-5; D possibly corresponds to TRBD1 (5 bases). CDR3 length equals 15 residues. Germline V gives CDR1 MNHEY, CDR2 SMNVEV (reference sequence). V shed 3 bases and J shed 6 bases, with 15 bases lying between them. CDR3 amino acids: CASSFISGLGQPQHF. CDR3 bases: TGTGCCAGCAGTTTTATTTCAGGGCTGGGTCAGCCCCAGCATTTT.

The chain has TRBV20-1 and TRBJ2-4; TRBD1 agrees at 7 bases. Germline lookup yields CDR1 DFQATT and CDR2 SNEGSKA (reference sequence). With 7 bases clipped from V and 5 bases from J, the junction kept 2 bases outside the gene matches. This CDR3 is built from 11 residues. CDR3 protein: CSGDRENIQYF. For the CDR3, the DNA is TGCAGTGGGGACAGAGAAAACATTCAGTACTTC.

V is TRBV5-1 and J is TRBJ2-5; 9 bases fit TRBD2. The CDR3 is 14 residues long. Trimming took 5 bases from V and 4 from J; bases not matched to a gene: 6. The germline gives CDR1 SGHRS, CDR2 YFSETQ. The CDR3 nucleotides read TGCGCCAGCAGGGCGGGGGGGCCGGGAGAGACCCAGTACTTC. Amino acid sequence: CASRAGGPGETQYF. Filled out from reference TRBV5-1 and TRBJ2-5, the complete variable domain reads KAGVTQTPRYLIKTRGQQVTLSCSPISGHRSVSWYQQTPGQGLQFLFEYFSETQRNKGNFPGRFSGRQFSNSRSEMNVSTLELGDSALYLCASRAGGPGETQYFGPGTRLLVL.

This sequence joins TRBV11-2 and TRBJ1-5, with D perhaps TRBD1 (6 bases). The CDR3 totals 15 residues. Trimming pared 5 bases from V and 0 bases from J, leaving 11 bases between. The germline CDR1 and CDR2 sequences are SGHAT and FQNNGV. In DNA, the CDR3 is TGTGCCAGCAGCCGAGGGGGGAGTAGCAATCAGCCCCAGCATTTT. This codes for CASSRGGSSNQPQHF. Full variable domain (remainder filled in from reference TRBV11-2 and TRBJ1-5): EAGVAQSPRYKIIEKRQSVAFWCNPISGHATLYWYQQILGQGPKLLIQFQNNGVVDDSQLPKDRFSAERLKGVDSTLKIQPAKLEDSAVYLCASSRGGSSNQPQHFGDGTRLSIL.

V is TRBV28 and J is TRBJ1-1, with a tentative D call TRBD1 (6 bases). Germline V gives CDR1 MDHEN, CDR2 SYDVKM. Trimming took off 7 bases at V and 4 bases at J, with 19 bases between the two ends. The CDR3 is 15 residues long. The CDR3 coding sequence is TGTGCCAGCAACCCCACCGGGCCCAGGGGCACTGAAGCTTTCTTT. This codes for CASNPTGPRGTEAFF.